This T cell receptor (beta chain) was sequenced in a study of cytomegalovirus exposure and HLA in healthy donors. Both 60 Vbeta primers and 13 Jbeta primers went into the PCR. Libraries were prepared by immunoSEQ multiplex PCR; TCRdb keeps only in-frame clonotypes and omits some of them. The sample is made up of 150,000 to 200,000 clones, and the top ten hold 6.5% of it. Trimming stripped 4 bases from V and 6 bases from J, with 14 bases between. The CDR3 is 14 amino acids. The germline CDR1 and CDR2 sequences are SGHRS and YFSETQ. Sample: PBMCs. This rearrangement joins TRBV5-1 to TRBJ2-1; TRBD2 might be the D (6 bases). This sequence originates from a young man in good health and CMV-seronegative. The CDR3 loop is CASSQRAQPNEQFF. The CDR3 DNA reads TGCGCCAGCAGCCAGCGGGCCCAACCCAATGAGCAGTTCTTC.